This TCR beta chain was retrieved from a study of low-dose radiotherapy and immunotherapy resistance in tumors. Study context: A total of 13 Gy over 26 weeks was given to Cohort 2 as 1 Gy per fraction every two weeks. While receiving nivolumab 240 mg every two weeks, patients also received ipilimumab 1 mg/kg every six weeks, both intravenously.

This clonotype was detected ten times or more. Alpha- and beta-chain coverage of first-strand cDNA came from TRAV- and TRBV-specific primers. Over about 18 PCR cycles, TCRs were amplified from a constant-region primer and V-primer adapter. TCRdb used MiXCR to reprocess the reads, holding one entry per CDR3 protein. This sample has about 64,000 distinct CDR3 sequences, with 26% found just once. Time point indicated: before trial treatment. Enrollment required an advanced solid tumor negative for tumor-infiltrating lymphocytes. Germline V gene lookup returns CDR1 LGHDT and CDR2 YNNKEL (reference sequence). The length of the CDR3 is 15 residues. V gave up 3 bases and J gave up 4 bases; unmatched junction bases: 1.

V usage is TRBV3-1 and J usage is TRBJ1-6, with TRBD1 matching over 9 bases. Material: PBMCs, obtained before treatment. This clonotype was sampled from a male donor with rectosigmoid adenocarcinoma. CDR3 in amino acids: CASSQGTGYNSPLHF. The CDR3, as DNA: TGTGCCAGCAGCCAGGGGACAGGGTATAATTCACCCCTCCACTTT.